There are a few counts of the clone carrying this TCR beta chain. Its target is unknown. The germline V and J ends were trimmed by 0 bases and 2 bases, with 11 bases remaining between them. Germline V gives CDR1 LGHNT, CDR2 FRNRAP. The CDR3 consists of 15 residues. The sample belongs to a study of T cells after yellow fever vaccination. For the study at large: Preparation used SMART-Seq v4 Ultra Low Input for the low-cell-number fractions.

TCRdb itself ran the 5' RACE reads through MiXCR, one entry per CDR3 protein. The sample has fewer than 450,000 distinct CDR3 sequences; 11% are singletons. General study points: Most primary-vaccination clones recurred post-booster (roughly 96% CD4, 88% CD8).

This specimen consisted of PBMCs, obtained on the day of the first yellow fever vaccination. The chain is built from TRBV12-5 and TRBJ2-7; no firm D call. The TCR originated in a man between 18 and 29 years old who received the YFV17D yellow fever vaccine. The CDR3 spells CASGLVAEGTYEQYF. CDR3 nucleotides: TGTGCTAGTGGTTTGGTAGCAGAAGGAACCTACGAGCAGTACTTC.